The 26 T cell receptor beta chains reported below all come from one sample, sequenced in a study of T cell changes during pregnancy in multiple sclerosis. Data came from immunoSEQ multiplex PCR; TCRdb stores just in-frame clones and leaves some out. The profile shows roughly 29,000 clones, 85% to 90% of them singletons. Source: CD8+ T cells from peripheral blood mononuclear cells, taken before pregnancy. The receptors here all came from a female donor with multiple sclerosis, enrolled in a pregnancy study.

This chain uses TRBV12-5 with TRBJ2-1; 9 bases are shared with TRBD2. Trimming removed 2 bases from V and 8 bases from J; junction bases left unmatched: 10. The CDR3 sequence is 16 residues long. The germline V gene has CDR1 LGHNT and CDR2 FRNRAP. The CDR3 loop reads CASGLWLAGRSDEQFF. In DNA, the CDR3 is TGTGCTAGTGGTTTGTGGCTAGCGGGGCGTAGCGATGAGCAGTTCTTC.

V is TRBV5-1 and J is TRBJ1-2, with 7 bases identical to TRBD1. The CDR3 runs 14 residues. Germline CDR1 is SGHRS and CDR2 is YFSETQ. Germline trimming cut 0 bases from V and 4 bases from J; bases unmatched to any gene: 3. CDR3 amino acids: CASSLEQGSYGYTF. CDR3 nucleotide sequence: TGCGCCAGCAGCTTGGAACAGGGGAGCTATGGCTACACCTTC.

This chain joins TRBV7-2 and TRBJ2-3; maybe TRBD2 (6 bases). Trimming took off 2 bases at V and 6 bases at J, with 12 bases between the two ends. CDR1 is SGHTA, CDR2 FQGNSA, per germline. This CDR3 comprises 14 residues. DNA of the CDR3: TGTGCCAGCAGCTTAATCGGTGGAGGGGATACGCAGTATTTT. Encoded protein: CASSLIGGGDTQYF.

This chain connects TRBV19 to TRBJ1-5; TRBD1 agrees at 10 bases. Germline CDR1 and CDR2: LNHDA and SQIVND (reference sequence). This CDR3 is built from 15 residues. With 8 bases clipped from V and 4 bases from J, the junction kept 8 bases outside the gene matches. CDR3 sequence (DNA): TGTGCCAGTTCCGGGACAGGGGCGCGGAATCAGCCCCAGCATTTT. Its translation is CASSGTGARNQPQHF.

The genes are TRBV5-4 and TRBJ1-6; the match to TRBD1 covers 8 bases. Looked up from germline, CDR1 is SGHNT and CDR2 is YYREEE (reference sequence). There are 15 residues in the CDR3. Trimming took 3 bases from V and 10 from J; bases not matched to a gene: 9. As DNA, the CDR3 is TGTGCCAGCAGCTGGGGACAGGTGGTTGGCTCACCCCTCCACTTT. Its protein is CASSWGQVVGSPLHF. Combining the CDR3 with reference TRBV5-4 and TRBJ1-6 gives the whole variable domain ETGVTQSPTHLIKTRGQQVTLRCSSQSGHNTVSWYQQALGQGPQFIFQYYREEENGRGNFPPRFSGLQFPNYSSELNVNALELDDSALYLCASSWGQVVGSPLHFGNGTRLTVT.

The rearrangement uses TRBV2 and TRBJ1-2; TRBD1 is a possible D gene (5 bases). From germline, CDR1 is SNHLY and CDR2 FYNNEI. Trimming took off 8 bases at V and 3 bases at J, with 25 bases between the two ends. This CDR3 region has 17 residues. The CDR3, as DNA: TGTGCCAGCGAAGAGACAGCCCAGGGAGGGGAGGACTATGGCTACACCTTC. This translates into CASEETAQGGEDYGYTF.

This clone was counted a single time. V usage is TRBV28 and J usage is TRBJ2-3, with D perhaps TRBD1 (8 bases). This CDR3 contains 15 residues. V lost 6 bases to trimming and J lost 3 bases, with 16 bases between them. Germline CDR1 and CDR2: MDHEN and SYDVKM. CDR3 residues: CASRSTGGGTDTQYF. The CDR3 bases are TGTGCCAGCAGATCTACAGGGGGAGGGACAGATACGCAGTATTTT.

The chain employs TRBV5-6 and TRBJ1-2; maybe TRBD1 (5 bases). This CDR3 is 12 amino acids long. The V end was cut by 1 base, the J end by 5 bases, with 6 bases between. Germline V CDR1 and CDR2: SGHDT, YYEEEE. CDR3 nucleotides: TGTGCCAGCAGCTTGCAGGGATATGGCTACACCTTC. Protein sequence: CASSLQGYGYTF.

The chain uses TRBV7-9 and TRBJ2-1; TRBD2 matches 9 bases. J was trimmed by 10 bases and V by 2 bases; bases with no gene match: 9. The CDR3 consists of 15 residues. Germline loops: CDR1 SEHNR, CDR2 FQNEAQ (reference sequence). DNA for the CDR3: TGTGCCAGCAGCTTATTGGCGGGGGGGAGAGAGGAGCAGTTCTTC. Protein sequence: CASSLLAGGREEQFF.

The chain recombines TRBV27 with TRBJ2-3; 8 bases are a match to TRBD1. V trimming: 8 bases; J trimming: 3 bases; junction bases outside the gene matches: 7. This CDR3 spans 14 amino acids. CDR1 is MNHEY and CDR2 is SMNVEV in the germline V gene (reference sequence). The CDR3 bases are TGTGCCAGCCGACAGGGGATACGGACAGATACGCAGTATTTT. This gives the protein CASRQGIRTDTQYF.

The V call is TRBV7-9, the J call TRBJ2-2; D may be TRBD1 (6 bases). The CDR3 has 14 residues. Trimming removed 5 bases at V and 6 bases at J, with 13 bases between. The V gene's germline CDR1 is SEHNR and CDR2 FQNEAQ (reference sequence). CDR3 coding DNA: TGTGCCAGCAGCCGCCCACAGGGCGCCGGGGAGCTGTTTTTT. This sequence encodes CASSRPQGAGELFF.

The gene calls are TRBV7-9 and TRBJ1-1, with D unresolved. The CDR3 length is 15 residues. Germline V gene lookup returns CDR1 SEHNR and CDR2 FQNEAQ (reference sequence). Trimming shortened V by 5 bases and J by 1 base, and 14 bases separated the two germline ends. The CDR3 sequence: CASSAPFAGNTEAFF. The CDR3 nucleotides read TGTGCCAGCAGCGCCCCATTTGCAGGGAACACTGAAGCTTTCTTT.

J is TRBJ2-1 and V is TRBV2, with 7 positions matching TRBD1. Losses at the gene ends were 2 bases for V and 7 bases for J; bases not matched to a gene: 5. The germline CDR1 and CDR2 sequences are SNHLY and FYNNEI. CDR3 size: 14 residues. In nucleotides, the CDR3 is TGTGCCAGCAGTGAATGGGCAGGGGGAAATGAGCAGTTCTTC. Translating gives CASSEWAGGNEQFF.

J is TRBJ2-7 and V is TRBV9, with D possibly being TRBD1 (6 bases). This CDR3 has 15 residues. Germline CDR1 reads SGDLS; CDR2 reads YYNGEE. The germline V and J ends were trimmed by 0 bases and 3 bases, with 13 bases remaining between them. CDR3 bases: TGTGCCAGCAGCGTAGGTGGGGGCTCGGTCTACGAGCAGTACTTC. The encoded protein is CASSVGGGSVYEQYF.

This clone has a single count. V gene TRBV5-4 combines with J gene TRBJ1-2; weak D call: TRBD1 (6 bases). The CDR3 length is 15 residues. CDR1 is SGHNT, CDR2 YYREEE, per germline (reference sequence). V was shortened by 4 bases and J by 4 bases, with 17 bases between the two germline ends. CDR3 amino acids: CASSPHRERSYGYTF. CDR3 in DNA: TGTGCCAGCAGCCCCCACAGGGAAAGAAGCTATGGCTACACCTTC.

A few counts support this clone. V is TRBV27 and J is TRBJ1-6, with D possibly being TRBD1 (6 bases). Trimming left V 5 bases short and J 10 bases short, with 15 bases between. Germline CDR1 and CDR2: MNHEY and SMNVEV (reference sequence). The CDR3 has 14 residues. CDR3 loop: CASSLPGEGSPLHF. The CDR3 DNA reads TGTGCCAGCAGTCTCCCAGGGGAAGGGTCACCCCTCCACTTT.

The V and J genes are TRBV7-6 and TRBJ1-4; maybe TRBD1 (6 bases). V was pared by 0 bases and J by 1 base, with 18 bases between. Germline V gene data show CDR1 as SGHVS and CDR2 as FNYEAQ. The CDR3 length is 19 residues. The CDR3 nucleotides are TGTGCCAGCAGCTTAGCCCTTACCGACAGGATCCTAACTAATGAAAAACTGTTTTTT. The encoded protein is CASSLALTDRILTNEKLFF.

The DNA of the CDR3 is TGTGCCAGCAGTCCGGGACTAGCGGGGGTACCCACCGGGGAGCTGTTTTTT. Translated: CASSPGLAGVPTGELFF. V and J are TRBV28 and TRBJ2-2; 14 nucleotides match TRBD2. Losses at the gene ends were 5 bases for V and 4 bases for J; bases not matched to a gene: 6. The CDR3 runs to 17 residues. Germline loops: CDR1 MDHEN, CDR2 SYDVKM. The whole variable domain, remainder taken from reference TRBV28 and TRBJ2-2, is DVKVTQSSRYLVKRTGEKVFLECVQDMDHENMFWYRQDPGLGLRLIYFSYDVKMKEKGDIPEGYSVSREKKERFSLILESASTNQTSMYLCASSPGLAGVPTGELFFGEGSRLTVL.

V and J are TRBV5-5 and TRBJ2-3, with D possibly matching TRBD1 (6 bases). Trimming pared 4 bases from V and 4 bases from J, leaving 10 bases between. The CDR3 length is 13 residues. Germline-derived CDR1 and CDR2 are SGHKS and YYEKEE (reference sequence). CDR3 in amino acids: CASSPGHPDTQYF. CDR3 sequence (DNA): TGTGCCAGCAGCCCGGGACACCCAGATACGCAGTATTTT.

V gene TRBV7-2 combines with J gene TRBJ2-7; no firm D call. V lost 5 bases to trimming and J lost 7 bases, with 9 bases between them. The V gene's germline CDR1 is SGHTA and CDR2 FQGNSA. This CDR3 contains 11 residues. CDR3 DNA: TGTGCCAGCAGCCGTCGCCTAGAGCAGTACTTC. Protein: CASSRRLEQYF.

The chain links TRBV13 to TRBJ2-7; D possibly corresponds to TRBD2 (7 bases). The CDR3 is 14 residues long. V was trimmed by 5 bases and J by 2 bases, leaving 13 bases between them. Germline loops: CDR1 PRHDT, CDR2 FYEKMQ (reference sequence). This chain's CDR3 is CASSTGGRTYEQYF. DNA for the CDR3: TGTGCCAGCAGCACGGGGGGCCGGACCTACGAGCAGTACTTC.

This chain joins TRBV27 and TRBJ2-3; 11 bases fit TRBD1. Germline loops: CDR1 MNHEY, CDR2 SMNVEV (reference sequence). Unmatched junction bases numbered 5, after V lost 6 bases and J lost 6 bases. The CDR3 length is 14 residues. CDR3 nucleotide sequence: TGTGCCAGCAGCACCGGACAGGGGGCGGATACGCAGTATTTT. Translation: CASSTGQGADTQYF.

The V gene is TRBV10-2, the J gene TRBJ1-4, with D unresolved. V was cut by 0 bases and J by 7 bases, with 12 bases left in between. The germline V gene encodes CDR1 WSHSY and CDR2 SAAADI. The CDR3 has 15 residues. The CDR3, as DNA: TGCGCCAGCAGTGAGTCGCATCGGCGGGGTGAAAAACTGTTTTTT. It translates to CASSESHRRGEKLFF.

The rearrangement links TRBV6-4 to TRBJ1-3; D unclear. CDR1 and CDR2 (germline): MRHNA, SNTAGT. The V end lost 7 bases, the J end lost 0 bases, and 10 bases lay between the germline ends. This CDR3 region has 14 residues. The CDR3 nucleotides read TGTGCCAGCAAGGAACAGAGCTCTGGAAACACCATATATTTT. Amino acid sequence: CASKEQSSGNTIYF.

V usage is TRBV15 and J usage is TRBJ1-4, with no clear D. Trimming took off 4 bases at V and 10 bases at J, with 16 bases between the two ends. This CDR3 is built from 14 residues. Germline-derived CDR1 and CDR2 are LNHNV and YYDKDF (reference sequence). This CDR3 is CATSNPTPAGKLFF. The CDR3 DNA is TGTGCCACCAGCAATCCGACCCCCGCGGGAAAACTGTTTTTT.

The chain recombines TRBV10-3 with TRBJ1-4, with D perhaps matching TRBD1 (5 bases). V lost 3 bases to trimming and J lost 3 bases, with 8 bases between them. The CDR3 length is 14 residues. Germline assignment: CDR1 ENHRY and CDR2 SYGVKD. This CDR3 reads CAISDGGSNEKLFF. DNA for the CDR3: TGTGCCATCAGTGACGGGGGGTCTAATGAAAAACTGTTTTTT.